This TCR beta chain was recovered during a study of blood T cells in healthy people across ages. This CDR3 region has 14 residues. Germline V lookup: CDR1 LGHNA, CDR2 YSLEER. The ends were cut back, 0 bases at V and 7 bases at J, with 10 bases in the middle. A second PCR, run for about 7 to 11 cycles, used a sample-barcoded 5' primer plus a J-beta primer mix. No fewer than 2.5 million CDR3-containing paired-end reads came from each sample. TCRdb re-derived calls from the 5' RACE reads in MiXCR, one entry per CDR3 protein. The sample lists hundreds of thousands of distinct CDR3 sequences, 58% seen once, with approximately 23% in the top ten.

The genes are TRBV4-3 and TRBJ1-5; D is undetermined. This receptor was obtained from a man aged 25 to 40 in good health. Sample: blood. The CDR3 protein is CASSQDMEEQPQHF. The CDR3, as DNA: TGCGCCAGCAGCCAAGATATGGAAGAGCAGCCCCAGCATTTT.